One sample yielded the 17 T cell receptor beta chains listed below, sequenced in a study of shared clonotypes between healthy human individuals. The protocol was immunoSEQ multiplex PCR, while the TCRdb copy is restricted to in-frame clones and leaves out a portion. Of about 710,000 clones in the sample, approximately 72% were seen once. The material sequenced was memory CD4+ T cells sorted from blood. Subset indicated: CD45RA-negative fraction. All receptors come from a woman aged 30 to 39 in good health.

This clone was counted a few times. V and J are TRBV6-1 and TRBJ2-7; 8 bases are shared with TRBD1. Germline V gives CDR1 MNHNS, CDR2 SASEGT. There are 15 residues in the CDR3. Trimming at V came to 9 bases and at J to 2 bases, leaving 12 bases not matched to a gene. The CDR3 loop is CASRQVGQGPYEQYF. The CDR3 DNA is TGTGCCAGTAGACAAGTAGGACAGGGTCCCTACGAGCAGTACTTC.

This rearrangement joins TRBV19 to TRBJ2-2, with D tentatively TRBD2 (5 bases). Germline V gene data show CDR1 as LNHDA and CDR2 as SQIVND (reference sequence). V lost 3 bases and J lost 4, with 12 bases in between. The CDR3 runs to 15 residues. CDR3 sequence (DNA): TGTGCCAGTAGTATTACGGGAACGGGCACCGGGGAGCTGTTTTTT. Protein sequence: CASSITGTGTGELFF.

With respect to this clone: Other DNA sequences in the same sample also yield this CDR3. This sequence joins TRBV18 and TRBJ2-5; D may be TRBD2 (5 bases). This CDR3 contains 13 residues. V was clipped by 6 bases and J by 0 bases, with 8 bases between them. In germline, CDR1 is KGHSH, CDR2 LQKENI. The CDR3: CASSPGNQETQYF. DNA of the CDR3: TGTGCCAGCTCTCCGGGGAACCAAGAGACCCAGTACTTC. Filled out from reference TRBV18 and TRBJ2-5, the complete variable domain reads NAGVMQNPRHLVRRRGQEARLRCSPMKGHSHVYWYRQLPEEGLKFMVYLQKENIIDESGMPKERFSAEFPKEGPSILRIQQVVRGDSAAYFCASSPGNQETQYFGPGTRLLVL.

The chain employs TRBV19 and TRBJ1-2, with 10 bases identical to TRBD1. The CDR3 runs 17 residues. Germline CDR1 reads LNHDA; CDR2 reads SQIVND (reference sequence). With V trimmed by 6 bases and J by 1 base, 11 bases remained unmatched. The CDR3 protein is CASRISGTGADNYGYTF. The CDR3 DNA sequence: TGTGCCAGTAGGATATCCGGGACAGGGGCAGATAACTATGGCTACACCTTC.

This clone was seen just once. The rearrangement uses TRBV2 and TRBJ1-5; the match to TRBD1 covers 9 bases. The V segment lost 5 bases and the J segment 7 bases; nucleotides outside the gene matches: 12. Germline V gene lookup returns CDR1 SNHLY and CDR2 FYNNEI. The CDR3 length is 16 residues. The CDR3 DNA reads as TGTGCCAGCAGTTTTCTCGGCACAGGGGGCGCGCAGCCCCAGCATTTT. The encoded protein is CASSFLGTGGAQPQHF.

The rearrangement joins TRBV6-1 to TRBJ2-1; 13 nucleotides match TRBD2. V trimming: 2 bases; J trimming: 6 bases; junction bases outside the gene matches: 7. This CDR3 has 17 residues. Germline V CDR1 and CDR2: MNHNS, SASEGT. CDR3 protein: CASSEKLAGGPGNEQFF. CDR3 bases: TGTGCCAGCAGTGAAAAACTAGCGGGAGGGCCCGGCAATGAGCAGTTCTTC.

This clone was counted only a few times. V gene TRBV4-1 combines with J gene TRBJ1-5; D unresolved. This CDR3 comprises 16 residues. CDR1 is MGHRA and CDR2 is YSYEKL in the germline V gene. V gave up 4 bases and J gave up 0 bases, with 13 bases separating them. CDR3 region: CASSRYRPDSNQPQHF. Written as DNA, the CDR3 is TGCGCCAGCAGCCGGTATAGGCCAGATAGCAATCAGCCCCAGCATTTT.

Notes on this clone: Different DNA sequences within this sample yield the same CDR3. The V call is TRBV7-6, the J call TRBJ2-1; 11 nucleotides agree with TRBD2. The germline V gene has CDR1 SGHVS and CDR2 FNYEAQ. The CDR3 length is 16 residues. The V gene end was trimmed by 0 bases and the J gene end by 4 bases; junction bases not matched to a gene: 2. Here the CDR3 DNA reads TGTGCCAGCAGCTTAGCTGGGACTAGCGGTTACAATGAGCAGTTCTTC. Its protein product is CASSLAGTSGYNEQFF.

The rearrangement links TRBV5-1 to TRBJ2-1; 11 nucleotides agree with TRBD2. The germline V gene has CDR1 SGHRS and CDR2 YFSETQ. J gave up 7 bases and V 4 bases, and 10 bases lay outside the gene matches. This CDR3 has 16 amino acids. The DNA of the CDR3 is TGCGCCAGCAGCCCGACTAGCGGGGCCCGTGGGAATGAGCAGTTCTTC. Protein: CASSPTSGARGNEQFF.

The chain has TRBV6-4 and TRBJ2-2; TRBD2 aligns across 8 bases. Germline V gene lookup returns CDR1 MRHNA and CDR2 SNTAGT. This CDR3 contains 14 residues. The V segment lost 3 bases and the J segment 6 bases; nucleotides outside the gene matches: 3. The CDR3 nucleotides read TGTGCCAGCAGTGAAGACGGGAGGGCCGGGGAGCTGTTTTTT. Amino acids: CASSEDGRAGELFF.

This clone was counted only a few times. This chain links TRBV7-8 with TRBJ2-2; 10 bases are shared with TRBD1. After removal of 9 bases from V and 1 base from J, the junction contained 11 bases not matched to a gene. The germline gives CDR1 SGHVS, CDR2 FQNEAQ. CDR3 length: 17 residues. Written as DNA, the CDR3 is TGTGCCAGTAGACCAGGACAGGGGGTTATGAACACCGGGGAGCTGTTTTTT. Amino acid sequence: CASRPGQGVMNTGELFF.

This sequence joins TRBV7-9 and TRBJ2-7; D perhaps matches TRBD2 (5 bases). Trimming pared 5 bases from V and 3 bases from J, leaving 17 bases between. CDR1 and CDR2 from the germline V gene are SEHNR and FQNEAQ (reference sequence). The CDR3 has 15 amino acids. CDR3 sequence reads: CASSRSDRGDYEQYF. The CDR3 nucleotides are TGTGCCAGCAGCCGTTCCGACCGGGGAGACTACGAGCAGTACTTC.

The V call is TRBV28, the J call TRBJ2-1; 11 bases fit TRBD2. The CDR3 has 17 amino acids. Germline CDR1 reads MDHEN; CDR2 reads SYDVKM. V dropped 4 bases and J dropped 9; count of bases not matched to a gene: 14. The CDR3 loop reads CASSWGAVAGGPVEQFF. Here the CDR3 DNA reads TGTGCCAGCAGTTGGGGAGCGGTAGCGGGAGGGCCAGTTGAGCAGTTCTTC.

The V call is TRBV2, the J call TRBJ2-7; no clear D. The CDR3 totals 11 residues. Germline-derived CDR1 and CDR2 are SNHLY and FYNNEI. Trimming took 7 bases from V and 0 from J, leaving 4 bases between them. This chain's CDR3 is CASTPSYEQYF. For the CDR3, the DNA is TGTGCCAGCACGCCCTCCTACGAGCAGTACTTC.

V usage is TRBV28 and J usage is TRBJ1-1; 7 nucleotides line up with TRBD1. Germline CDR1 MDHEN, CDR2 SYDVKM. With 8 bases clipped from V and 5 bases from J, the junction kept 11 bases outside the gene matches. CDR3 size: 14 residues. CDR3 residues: CASESGGRTTEAFF. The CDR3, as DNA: TGTGCCAGCGAGTCAGGGGGTAGAACAACTGAAGCTTTCTTT.

The CDR3 DNA is TGTGCCAGCTCACCACGGGGGGACTTCTATGGCTACACCTTC. Translating gives CASSPRGDFYGYTF. The genes are TRBV18 and TRBJ1-2, with a tentative D call TRBD1 (5 bases). Trimming took 1 base from V and 4 from J, leaving 10 bases between them. Germline assignment: CDR1 KGHSH and CDR2 LQKENI. This CDR3 contains 14 residues.

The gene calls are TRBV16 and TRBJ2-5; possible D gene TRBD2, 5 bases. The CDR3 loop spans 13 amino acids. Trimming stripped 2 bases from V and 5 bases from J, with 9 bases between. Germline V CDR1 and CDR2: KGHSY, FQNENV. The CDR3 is CASSQGRAETQYF. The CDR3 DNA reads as TGTGCCAGCAGCCAAGGGCGGGCGGAGACCCAGTACTTC.